A single sample is the source of the 14 T cell receptor beta chains below, sequenced in a study of blood T cell repertoires in COVID-19 (dated by TCRdb to the early 2020s). Libraries were constructed by the immunoSEQ multiplex PCR assay. The clones in this table, taken by TCRdb from immuneACCESS, are in-frame only. Not every clone is retained; where verified, under half of the shortfall comes from an unresolved V gene, and the cause of the rest is unknown. Within this sample are about 220,000 clones, with about four fifths of them counted one time only. The ten most abundant clones make up less than 4% of the sample. Sample: PBMCs or T cells enriched from blood (not recorded which). Receptor source: a middle-aged woman who had been exposed to COVID-19.

The rearrangement links TRBV19 to TRBJ2-2; the D gene is possibly TRBD1 (6 bases). There are 15 residues in the CDR3. V was cut by 3 bases and J by 4 bases, with 12 bases left in between. Germline lookup yields CDR1 LNHDA and CDR2 SQIVND (reference sequence). The CDR3 spells CASSIPTGSTGELFF. CDR3 in DNA: TGTGCCAGTAGTATCCCGACAGGCAGCACCGGGGAGCTGTTTTTT.

The chain recombines TRBV5-1 with TRBJ2-7; 12 nucleotides match TRBD1. The CDR3 extends over 16 amino acids. V was pared by 0 bases and J by 6 bases, with 7 bases of the junction left unmatched. CDR1 SGHRS and CDR2 YFSETQ come from the germline V gene. The CDR3: CASSLGLGTGGVEQYF. As DNA, the CDR3 is TGCGCCAGCAGCTTGGGCTTAGGGACAGGGGGCGTCGAGCAGTACTTC.

The chain employs TRBV3-1 (or the pseudogene TRBV3-2) and TRBJ2-1; the D gene is possibly TRBD1 (5 bases). Germline loops: CDR1 LGHDT, CDR2 YNNKEL (reference sequence). This CDR3 has 15 residues. V lost 2 bases and J 12 bases, leaving 20 bases between the germline ends. The chain's CDR3 is CASSQRIQGPGGQFF. The DNA of the CDR3 is TGTGCCAGCAGCCAAAGAATCCAGGGCCCCGGCGGGCAGTTCTTC.

The chain carries TRBV7-3 and TRBJ2-5, with 8 bases that match TRBD2. After removal of 5 bases from V and 1 base from J, the junction contained 3 bases not matched to a gene. Looked up from germline, CDR1 is SGHTA and CDR2 is FQGTGA. The CDR3 is 14 amino acids. The CDR3 region has the DNA TGTGCCAGCAGCGGGGCGGGGGGCCAAGAGACCCAGTACTTC. Its translation is CASSGAGGQETQYF.

The genes are TRBV6-5 and TRBJ1-2; perhaps TRBD1 as D (5 bases). Trimming removed 2 bases at V and 4 bases at J, with 11 bases between. Germline CDR1 MNHEY, CDR2 SVGAGI. This CDR3 is 14 amino acids long. CDR3 sequence: CASSYDVGGYGYTF. The CDR3 DNA reads as TGTGCCAGCAGTTACGACGTGGGGGGCTATGGCTACACCTTC.

The J gene is TRBJ2-7, the V gene TRBV13, with D possibly matching TRBD2 (5 bases). Germline V gene sequence: CDR1 PRHDT, CDR2 FYEKMQ (reference sequence). The CDR3 has 14 amino acids. The V end lost 2 bases, the J end lost 0 bases, and 8 bases lay between the germline ends. CDR3 in amino acids: CASSLRSGSYEQYF. The CDR3 nucleotides read TGTGCCAGCAGCTTAAGAAGCGGCTCCTACGAGCAGTACTTC.

The rearrangement joins TRBV9 to TRBJ1-4; D unclear. Trimming pared 0 bases from V and 7 bases from J, leaving 10 bases between. This CDR3 comprises 14 residues. Germline CDR1 and CDR2: SGDLS and YYNGEE. The CDR3 reads CASSVGGVPEKLFF. CDR3 nucleotides: TGTGCCAGCAGCGTAGGGGGAGTCCCTGAAAAACTGTTTTTT.

This chain joins TRBV7-2 and TRBJ2-1, with 7 bases lining up with TRBD1. Germline CDR1 reads SGHTA; CDR2 reads FQGNSA. The trim removed 6 bases at V and 6 bases at J, leaving 2 bases unmatched. This CDR3 is 12 amino acids long. The CDR3 reads CASRGQVNEQFF. The CDR3 DNA reads as TGTGCCAGCAGAGGACAGGTCAATGAGCAGTTCTTC. Full variable domain (missing parts from reference TRBV7-2 and TRBJ2-1): GAGVSQSPSNKVTEKGKDVELRCDPISGHTALYWYRQSLGQGLEFLIYFQGNSAPDKSGLPSDRFSAERTGGSVSTLTIQRTQQEDSAVYLCASRGQVNEQFFGPGTRLTVL.

The chain has TRBV27 and TRBJ2-7; tentative D call: TRBD1 (6 bases). Deletions cut 3 bases from V and 4 bases from J, with 10 bases between. This CDR3 is 13 amino acids long. Germline V CDR1 and CDR2: MNHEY, SMNVEV (reference sequence). CDR3 nucleotides: TGTGCCAGCAGTTTTTTGGACAGTTACGAGCAGTACTTC. Translated: CASSFLDSYEQYF.

This sequence joins TRBV6-1 and TRBJ1-2; no reliable D call. The CDR3 contains 13 residues. V was pared by 1 base and J by 2 bases, with 5 bases between. Per germline, CDR1 MNHNS and CDR2 SASEGT. This CDR3 is CASSEGHNYGYTF. The CDR3 bases are TGTGCCAGCAGTGAAGGGCACAACTATGGCTACACCTTC.

The chain joins TRBV9 to TRBJ1-5, with D unresolved. This CDR3 has 15 residues. Germline CDR1 reads SGDLS; CDR2 reads YYNGEE. Trimming left V 3 bases short and J 0 bases short, with 10 bases between. CDR3 DNA sequence: TGTGCCAGCAGCGGTGGGCCCTCTAGCAATCAGCCCCAGCATTTT. It specifies CASSGGPSSNQPQHF.

There are a few counts of this clone. The chain joins TRBV12-3 or TRBV12-4 to TRBJ1-1, with a possible D match to TRBD1 (6 bases). The CDR3 runs 13 residues. Deletions cut 3 bases from V and 8 bases from J, with 13 bases between. CDR3 coding DNA: TGTGCCAGCAGTTTTGATGGGGGGGCCGAAGCTTTCTTT. It translates to CASSFDGGAEAFF.

CDR3 nucleotides: TGTGCCACCGCGGGCGGGGGGTCGGGGAACACTGAAGCTTTCTTT. This sequence encodes CATAGGGSGNTEAFF. The V and J genes are TRBV24-1 and TRBJ1-1; D is possibly TRBD1 (5 bases). This CDR3 contains 15 residues. The germline CDR1 and CDR2 sequences are KGHDR and SFDVKD. V lost 9 bases and J 1 base, leaving 17 bases between the germline ends.

The genes are TRBV3-1 (or the pseudogene TRBV3-2) and TRBJ1-1, with D tentatively TRBD1 (6 bases). The CDR3 sequence is 14 residues long. CDR1 LGHDT and CDR2 YNNKEL come from the germline V gene (reference sequence). V was shortened by 3 bases and J by 5 bases, with 13 bases between the two germline ends. The CDR3 loop is CASSHTGRRTEAFF. As DNA, the CDR3 is TGTGCCAGCAGCCATACAGGGAGACGGACTGAAGCTTTCTTT.